The subject of this entry is one T cell receptor beta chain. Antigen: not known. The identical CDR3 is also encoded by other nucleotide sequences in the sample. The CDR3 has 14 amino acids. The germline V gene encodes CDR1 SGHRS and CDR2 YFSETQ. The ends lost 0 bases at V and 4 bases at J; junction bases unmatched: 2. This record comes from a study of cytomegalovirus exposure and HLA in healthy donors. Study conclusions and caveats: An analysis done earlier found most TCR beta V segments productive about 87% or about 30% of the time.

All donors participated as healthy donors of bone marrow. The PCR made use of 60 Vbeta and 13 Jbeta primers. Using immunoSEQ multiplex PCR, the repertoire was profiled, and TCRdb retains in-frame clones only, with some absent. This sample's table has some 180,000 clones. This sequence was found in a man aged 30 to 45 in good health and CMV-seronegative. Specimen: PBMCs. V and J are TRBV5-1 and TRBJ2-3; 7 bases agree with TRBD1. CDR3 in DNA: TGCGCCAGCAGCTTGGGACAGGGCGCAGATACGCAGTATTTT. Protein sequence: CASSLGQGADTQYF.